This TCR beta chain was captured in a study of blood T cell repertoires in COVID-19. Overall study: Material from acute and convalescent COVID-19 was sourced from the United States, Italy and Spain.

Using immunoSEQ multiplex PCR, the repertoire was profiled, and TCRdb retains in-frame clones only, with some absent. The table lists 170,000 or so clones, more than 80% of them singletons. The receptor comes from a man in his forties who had recovered from COVID-19. Sequencing was carried out using PBMCs or T cells enriched from blood (not recorded which).

The CDR3 region has the DNA TGTGCCAGCAGCCAAGGGACAGTTCAGCCCCAGCATTTT. This translates into CASSQGTVQPQHF. The chain couples TRBV14 to TRBJ1-5, with D possibly matching TRBD1 (6 bases). Germline CDR1 reads SGHDN; CDR2 reads FVKESK. Trimming cost V 1 base and J 6 bases, with 7 bases left between them. The CDR3 length is 13 residues. The full variable domain, with the rest looked up from reference TRBV14 and TRBJ1-5, is EAGVTQFPSHSVIEKGQTVTLRCDPISGHDNLYWYRRVMGKEIKFLLHFVKESKQDESGMPNNRFLAERTGGTYSTLKVQPAELEDSGVYFCASSQGTVQPQHFGDGTRLSIL.